A selection of T cell receptor beta chains follows, all from one sample in a study of cytomegalovirus exposure and HLA in healthy donors. The assay was immunoSEQ multiplex PCR, and TCRdb's table has in-frame clones only and misses some. The sample carries more than 100,000 clones, roughly 80% recorded once. Sequences were obtained from PBMCs. These receptors originate from a middle-aged man in good health and CMV-seronegative. The CDR3 runs from the conserved cysteine through the conserved F or W. Fields, in order: V gene, clone size, D gene, J gene, CDR3 protein, CDR3 DNA. The D gene is left open where the match is weak. The size field is filled for only some rows; it gives once, few, many or a size class.

v_gene: TRBV6-5
abundance: -
d_gene: TRBD1
j_gene: TRBJ2-5
CDR3aa: CASSYSIRTGRETQYF
CDR3nt: TGTGCCAGCAGTTACTCGATTAGGACAGGGAGGGAGACCCAGTACTTC

v_gene: TRBV27
abundance: -
d_gene: -
j_gene: TRBJ1-2
CDR3aa: CASSLTGIYGYTF
CDR3nt: TGTGCCAGCAGTTTAACAGGGATCTATGGCTACACCTTC

v_gene: TRBV7-2
abundance: -
d_gene: -
j_gene: TRBJ2-7
CDR3aa: CASSLGRAELAYEQYF
CDR3nt: TGTGCCAGCAGCTTGGGCAGGGCTGAGCTGGCCTACGAGCAGTACTTC

v_gene: TRBV5-6
abundance: -
d_gene: TRBD2
j_gene: TRBJ2-3
CDR3aa: CASSSSGGADTQYF
CDR3nt: TGTGCCAGCAGCAGTAGCGGGGGGGCGGATACGCAGTATTTT

v_gene: TRBV5-1
abundance: -
d_gene: TRBD2
j_gene: TRBJ2-5
CDR3aa: CASSLEVGGRGQETQYF
CDR3nt: TGCGCCAGCAGCTTGGAAGTCGGCGGGAGGGGGCAAGAGACCCAGTACTTC

v_gene: TRBV5-1
abundance: -
d_gene: -
j_gene: TRBJ2-7
CDR3aa: CASARELAPTEQYF
CDR3nt: TGCGCCAGCGCTCGGGAACTAGCCCCTACCGAGCAGTACTTC

v_gene: TRBV6-6
abundance: few
d_gene: -
j_gene: TRBJ1-1
CDR3aa: CASSRNTEAFF
CDR3nt: TGTGCCAGCAGCCGGAACACTGAAGCTTTCTTT

v_gene: TRBV7-9
abundance: -
d_gene: TRBD1
j_gene: TRBJ2-7
CDR3aa: CASSVATGAGWEQYF
CDR3nt: TGTGCCAGCAGCGTAGCCACAGGGGCGGGTTGGGAGCAGTACTTC

v_gene: TRBV30
abundance: -
d_gene: -
j_gene: TRBJ1-5
CDR3aa: CAWSRQDRGPQHF
CDR3nt: TGTGCCTGGAGTCGGCAGGACCGGGGGCCCCAGCATTTT

v_gene: TRBV15
abundance: few
d_gene: TRBD2
j_gene: TRBJ2-5
CDR3aa: CATSRGLAGEETQYF
CDR3nt: TGTGCCACCAGCAGAGGGCTAGCGGGGGAGGAGACCCAGTACTTC

v_gene: TRBV2
abundance: -
d_gene: -
j_gene: TRBJ2-2
CDR3aa: CASRFQGSETGELFF
CDR3nt: TGTGCCAGCAGGTTTCAGGGGTCAGAGACCGGGGAGCTGTTTTTT

v_gene: TRBV28
abundance: once
d_gene: TRBD1
j_gene: TRBJ2-7
CDR3aa: CASSLTGNYEQYF
CDR3nt: TGTGCCAGCAGCCTGACAGGGAACTACGAGCAGTACTTC

v_gene: TRBV30
abundance: -
d_gene: TRBD2
j_gene: TRBJ2-5
CDR3aa: CAWSVPGTTVETQYF
CDR3nt: TGTGCCTGGAGTGTCCCCGGGACTACCGTTGAGACCCAGTACTTC

v_gene: TRBV5-1
abundance: -
d_gene: TRBD2
j_gene: TRBJ2-5
CDR3aa: CASSFPTGLATQETQYF
CDR3nt: TGCGCCAGCAGCTTTCCGACGGGACTAGCGACACAAGAGACCCAGTACTTC

v_gene: TRBV11-1
abundance: -
d_gene: -
j_gene: TRBJ1-4
CDR3aa: CASSGPGRSEKLFF
CDR3nt: TGTGCCAGCAGCGGACCAGGGAGGAGTGAAAAACTGTTTTTT

v_gene: TRBV9
abundance: -
d_gene: TRBD2
j_gene: TRBJ2-3
CDR3aa: CASSVGEGLPDTQYF
CDR3nt: TGTGCCAGCAGCGTCGGGGAGGGCCTCCCAGATACGCAGTATTTT

v_gene: TRBV5-1
abundance: -
d_gene: TRBD2
j_gene: TRBJ2-4
CDR3aa: CASSLERGGRGNIQYF
CDR3nt: TGCGCCAGCAGCTTGGAGCGGGGGGGCCGAGGAAACATTCAGTACTTC

v_gene: TRBV6-4
abundance: few
d_gene: TRBD2
j_gene: TRBJ2-7
CDR3aa: CASSPTGTSAEQYF
CDR3nt: TGTGCCAGCAGTCCCACCGGGACTAGTGCCGAGCAGTACTTC

v_gene: TRBV4-1
abundance: -
d_gene: -
j_gene: TRBJ1-5
CDR3aa: CASSQGASWGGSPNQPQHF
CDR3nt: TGCGCCAGCAGCCAAGGGGCATCTTGGGGAGGGTCCCCCAATCAGCCCCAGCATTTT

v_gene: TRBV29-1
abundance: -
d_gene: -
j_gene: TRBJ2-5
CDR3aa: CSVEIQGETQYF
CDR3nt: TGCAGCGTTGAAATCCAGGGAGAGACCCAGTACTTC

v_gene: TRBV19
abundance: -
d_gene: TRBD2
j_gene: TRBJ2-1
CDR3aa: CASSAGLAGYPGEQFF
CDR3nt: TGTGCCAGTAGTGCCGGACTAGCGGGATATCCGGGTGAGCAGTTCTTC

v_gene: TRBV28
abundance: few
d_gene: TRBD2
j_gene: TRBJ2-2
CDR3aa: CASHGSSGATGELFF
CDR3nt: TGTGCCAGCCATGGGTCTAGCGGAGCGACCGGGGAGCTGTTTTTT

v_gene: TRBV2
abundance: -
d_gene: TRBD2
j_gene: TRBJ2-2
CDR3aa: CASSGGAGVITGELFF
CDR3nt: TGTGCCAGCAGCGGGGGAGCGGGAGTTATCACCGGGGAGCTGTTTTTT

v_gene: TRBV5-6
abundance: -
d_gene: TRBD2
j_gene: TRBJ2-7
CDR3aa: CASSGGKGTSRKLLYEQYF
CDR3nt: TGTGCCAGCAGCGGGGGGAAAGGGACTAGTCGAAAACTCCTCTACGAGCAGTACTTC

v_gene: TRBV11-2
abundance: once
d_gene: -
j_gene: TRBJ1-3
CDR3aa: CASSSLRGAGGNTIYF
CDR3nt: TGTGCCAGCAGCTCCCTTCGTGGGGCAGGTGGAAACACCATATATTTT

v_gene: TRBV28
abundance: -
d_gene: -
j_gene: TRBJ1-2
CDR3aa: CASSSNRDGYTF
CDR3nt: TGTGCCAGCAGTTCAAATCGCGATGGCTACACCTTC

v_gene: TRBV5-1
abundance: -
d_gene: TRBD1
j_gene: TRBJ2-6
CDR3aa: CASSLTGAGANVLTF
CDR3nt: TGCGCCAGCAGTTTAACAGGGGCTGGGGCCAACGTCCTGACTTTC

v_gene: TRBV28
abundance: -
d_gene: -
j_gene: TRBJ1-6
CDR3aa: CASSLERASSPLHF
CDR3nt: TGTGCCAGCAGTTTAGAGAGGGCTTCTTCACCCCTCCACTTT

v_gene: TRBV7-2
abundance: -
d_gene: -
j_gene: TRBJ1-5
CDR3aa: CASSLAYGIGQPQHF
CDR3nt: TGTGCCAGCAGCTTAGCTTACGGTATCGGTCAGCCCCAGCATTTT

v_gene: TRBV7-9
abundance: few
d_gene: -
j_gene: TRBJ2-7
CDR3aa: CASSPQNRAGGIGEQYF
CDR3nt: TGTGCCAGCAGCCCCCAAAATCGGGCAGGGGGGATCGGAGAGCAGTACTTC

v_gene: TRBV6-1
abundance: -
d_gene: -
j_gene: TRBJ2-5
CDR3aa: CASSVVRQETQYF
CDR3nt: TGTGCCAGCAGTGTTGTACGGCAAGAGACCCAGTACTTC

v_gene: TRBV7-7
abundance: few
d_gene: TRBD2
j_gene: TRBJ2-1
CDR3aa: CASSLSSGVNTPYNEQFF
CDR3nt: TGTGCCAGCAGCTTATCCAGCGGGGTTAACACTCCCTACAATGAGCAGTTCTTC

v_gene: TRBV5-1
abundance: -
d_gene: -
j_gene: TRBJ2-1
CDR3aa: CASSSLNHRGEQFF
CDR3nt: TGCGCCAGCAGCAGCCTAAACCACAGAGGGGAGCAGTTCTTC

v_gene: TRBV7-2
abundance: -
d_gene: TRBD1
j_gene: TRBJ1-2
CDR3aa: CASSLAGQGLGGYTF
CDR3nt: TGTGCCAGCAGCTTAGCCGGACAGGGGCTAGGAGGCTACACCTTC

v_gene: TRBV6-5
abundance: few
d_gene: TRBD1
j_gene: TRBJ1-1
CDR3aa: CASSLQGRSPAFF
CDR3nt: TGTGCCAGCAGTCTACAGGGGCGGAGTCCAGCTTTCTTT

v_gene: TRBV5-1
abundance: -
d_gene: -
j_gene: TRBJ2-6
CDR3aa: CASSLVLGAFFSGANVLTF
CDR3nt: TGCGCCAGCAGCTTGGTTCTAGGGGCCTTCTTCTCTGGGGCCAACGTCCTGACTTTC

v_gene: TRBV5-8
abundance: -
d_gene: -
j_gene: TRBJ2-7
CDR3aa: CASSFTGSYEQYF
CDR3nt: TGTGCCAGCAGCTTCACAGGGTCCTACGAGCAGTACTTC

v_gene: TRBV2
abundance: -
d_gene: TRBD2
j_gene: TRBJ2-7
CDR3aa: CASGRDYTYEQYF
CDR3nt: TGTGCCAGCGGCAGGGACTATACCTACGAGCAGTACTTC

v_gene: TRBV2
abundance: -
d_gene: -
j_gene: TRBJ1-2
CDR3aa: CASKQDSSYGYTF
CDR3nt: TGTGCCAGCAAGCAGGATTCCAGCTATGGCTACACCTTC

v_gene: TRBV5-4
abundance: -
d_gene: -
j_gene: TRBJ2-5
CDR3aa: CASSSPPSGGGETQYF
CDR3nt: TGTGCCAGCAGCTCCCCCCCGTCAGGGGGAGGAGAGACCCAGTACTTC

v_gene: TRBV27
abundance: -
d_gene: -
j_gene: TRBJ1-2
CDR3aa: CASSSLNYGYTF
CDR3nt: TGTGCCAGCAGTTCACTTAACTATGGCTACACCTTC

v_gene: TRBV6-5
abundance: -
d_gene: -
j_gene: TRBJ1-4
CDR3aa: CASSSYGTREKLFF
CDR3nt: TGTGCCAGCAGTTCTTACGGGACTCGGGAAAAACTGTTTTTT

v_gene: TRBV7-2
abundance: -
d_gene: -
j_gene: TRBJ1-1
CDR3aa: CASSPHGSSTEAFF
CDR3nt: TGTGCCAGCAGCCCCCACGGGAGTAGCACTGAAGCTTTCTTT

v_gene: TRBV18
abundance: -
d_gene: -
j_gene: TRBJ2-5
CDR3aa: CASSPDRETQYF
CDR3nt: TGTGCCAGCTCACCCGACAGAGAGACCCAGTACTTC

v_gene: TRBV11-2
abundance: -
d_gene: -
j_gene: TRBJ2-3
CDR3aa: CASSLEGRKSDTQYF
CDR3nt: TGTGCCAGCAGCTTAGAGGGCAGGAAATCAGATACGCAGTATTTT

v_gene: TRBV6-5
abundance: once
d_gene: -
j_gene: TRBJ2-5
CDR3aa: CASSYGAGAKRETQYF
CDR3nt: TGTGCCAGCAGTTACGGGGCAGGGGCGAAACGGGAGACCCAGTACTTC

v_gene: TRBV29-1
abundance: -
d_gene: -
j_gene: TRBJ2-6
CDR3aa: CSVDPSGANVLTF
CDR3nt: TGCAGCGTTGATCCCTCCGGGGCCAACGTCCTGACTTTC

v_gene: TRBV7-6
abundance: -
d_gene: -
j_gene: TRBJ2-7
CDR3aa: CASSTFGGIPNEQYF
CDR3nt: TGTGCCAGCAGCACTTTCGGCGGGATCCCCAACGAGCAGTACTTC

v_gene: TRBV30
abundance: few
d_gene: TRBD1
j_gene: TRBJ1-1
CDR3aa: CAWRGQGYTEAFF
CDR3nt: TGTGCCTGGAGGGGACAGGGCTACACTGAAGCTTTCTTT

v_gene: TRBV20-1
abundance: -
d_gene: -
j_gene: TRBJ1-2
CDR3aa: CGGANYGYTF
CDR3nt: TGCGGGGGGGCTAACTATGGCTACACCTTC

v_gene: TRBV5-1
abundance: -
d_gene: TRBD1
j_gene: TRBJ1-4
CDR3aa: CASSLRSTGGHEKLFF
CDR3nt: TGCGCCAGCAGCTTGAGATCGACAGGGGGCCATGAAAAACTGTTTTTT

v_gene: TRBV18
abundance: -
d_gene: -
j_gene: TRBJ1-2
CDR3aa: CASSPIQGGYTF
CDR3nt: TGTGCCAGCTCACCAATACAGGGAGGCTACACCTTC

v_gene: TRBV13
abundance: -
d_gene: TRBD2
j_gene: TRBJ2-5
CDR3aa: CASSPGTSYGTQYF
CDR3nt: TGTGCCAGCAGCCCCGGGACTAGCTACGGGACCCAGTACTTC

v_gene: TRBV7-2
abundance: -
d_gene: -
j_gene: TRBJ2-3
CDR3aa: CASSLERRDTQYF
CDR3nt: TGTGCCAGCAGCTTGGAACGGAGAGATACGCAGTATTTT

v_gene: TRBV5-4
abundance: -
d_gene: -
j_gene: TRBJ2-5
CDR3aa: CASSLTSQETQYF
CDR3nt: TGTGCCAGCAGCTTGACTAGCCAAGAGACCCAGTACTTC